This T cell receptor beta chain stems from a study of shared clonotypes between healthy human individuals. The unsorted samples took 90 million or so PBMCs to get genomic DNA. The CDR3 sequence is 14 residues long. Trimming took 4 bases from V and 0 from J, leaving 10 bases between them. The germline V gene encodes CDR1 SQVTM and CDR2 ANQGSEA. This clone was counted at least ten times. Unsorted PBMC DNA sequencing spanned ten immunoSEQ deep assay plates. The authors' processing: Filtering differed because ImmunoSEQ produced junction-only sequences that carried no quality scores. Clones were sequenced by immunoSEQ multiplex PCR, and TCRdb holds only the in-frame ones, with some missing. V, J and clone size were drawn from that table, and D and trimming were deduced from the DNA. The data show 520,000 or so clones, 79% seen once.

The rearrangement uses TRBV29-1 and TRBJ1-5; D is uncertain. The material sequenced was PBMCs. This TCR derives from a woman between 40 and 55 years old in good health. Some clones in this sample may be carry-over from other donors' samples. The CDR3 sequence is CSVGEQYSNQPQHF. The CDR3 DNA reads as TGCAGCGTTGGAGAGCAATATAGCAATCAGCCCCAGCATTTT.